This TCR beta chain was profiled in a study of T cell repertoires in cytomegalovirus infection. In the study overall: Shared public TCR beta signatures pointed to both CMV infection and a matching HLA type.

Whole-study results and caveats: The ex vivo response showed dominance by HLA-C-restricted CMV-specific TCR beta clonotypes. Using cumulative public TCR beta family frequency, the authors identified those who carried CMV together with the relevant HLA.

TCRdb re-called the reads with MiXCR, one entry per CDR3 protein. The data contain under 200,000 distinct CDR3 sequences, approximately 9.6% of them seen just once; the ten biggest clones take up 4.6%. Concerning this clonotype: As yet, its antigen is unknown.

Germline CDR1 MDHEN, CDR2 SYDVKM. This CDR3 spans 11 amino acids. Deletions cut 11 bases from V and 5 bases from J, with 12 bases between. V gene TRBV28 combines with J gene TRBJ1-1, with D perhaps matching TRBD1 (6 bases). Sequenced input: PBMCs. The receptor was isolated from a human donor in good health (CMV status not recorded). Some clones in this sample may be carry-over from other donors' samples. CDR3 protein: CASQGQTEAFF. CDR3 DNA: TGTGCCTCACAGGGTCAAACTGAAGCTTTCTTT.